This T cell receptor (beta chain) originates from a study of CD8 T cells in ankylosing spondylitis. Germline trimming cut 3 bases from V and 5 bases from J; bases unmatched to any gene: 2. The germline V gene encodes CDR1 SGHAT and CDR2 FQNNGV. The CDR3 spans 14 residues. TCRdb reanalysed the 5' RACE reads using MiXCR and keeps one entry per CDR3 protein. This table has around 100,000 distinct CDR3 sequences, less than 25% appearing once. This clonotype came up a few times. J is TRBJ1-5 and V is TRBV11-2; 9 bases are shared with TRBD1. The receptor was derived from a male donor with ankylosing spondylitis. The source material was synovial fluid, either unsorted or a sorted T cell fraction (not recorded which). CDR3 in amino acids: CASSLDRGDQPQHF. The DNA of the CDR3 is TGTGCCAGCAGCTTGGACAGGGGCGATCAGCCCCAGCATTTT.